This paragraph reports one TCR beta chain. These data are taken from a study of glioma-infiltrating T cells after dendritic cell vaccination. The CDR3 is 14 residues long. The V end was cut by 2 bases, the J end by 0 bases, with 11 bases between. Germline CDR1 GTSNPN, CDR2 SVGIG (reference sequence). Only in-frame clones appear in the TCRdb table, and some are missing; sequencing was by immunoSEQ multiplex PCR. This sample yields over 55,000 clones, of which approximately 81% are seen a single time; 6.5% to 10% belongs to the top ten. V and J are TRBV30 and TRBJ2-7, with D perhaps TRBD2 (5 bases). This specimen was blood, taken before dendritic cell vaccination. The source is a human donor with glioblastoma. The CDR3 nucleotides read TGTGCCTGGAGTAGTGGGCTAGCCTCCTACGAGCAGTACTTC. Its protein is CAWSSGLASYEQYF.